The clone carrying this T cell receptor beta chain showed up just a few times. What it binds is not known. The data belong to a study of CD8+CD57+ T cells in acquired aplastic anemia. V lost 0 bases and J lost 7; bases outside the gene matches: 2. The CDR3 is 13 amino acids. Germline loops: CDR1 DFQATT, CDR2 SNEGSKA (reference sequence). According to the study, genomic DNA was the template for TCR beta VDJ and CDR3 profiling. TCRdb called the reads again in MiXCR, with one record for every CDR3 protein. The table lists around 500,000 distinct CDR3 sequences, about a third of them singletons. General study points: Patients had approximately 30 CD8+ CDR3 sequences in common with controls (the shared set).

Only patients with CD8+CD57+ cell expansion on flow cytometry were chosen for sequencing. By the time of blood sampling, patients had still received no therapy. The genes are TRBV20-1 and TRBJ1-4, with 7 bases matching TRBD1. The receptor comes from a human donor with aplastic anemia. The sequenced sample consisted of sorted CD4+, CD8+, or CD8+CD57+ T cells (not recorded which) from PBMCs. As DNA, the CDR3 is TGCAGTGCTAGAGACAGGGGGGTTGAAAAACTGTTTTTT. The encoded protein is CSARDRGVEKLFF.